Listed below are T cell receptor beta chains from one sample, sequenced in a study of blood T cell repertoires in COVID-19. The repertoire was sequenced with immunoSEQ multiplex PCR; TCRdb's copy has only in-frame clones and lacks some. Seen here are 200,000 to 250,000 clones, under 90% observed once, and the top ten hold about 20%. The sample consisted of peripheral blood. All receptors come from a man aged 30 to 45 with active or convalescent COVID-19. The CDR3 runs from the conserved cysteine through the conserved F or W. D genes are given only for firm matches. Only some rows state a clone size, as once, few, many or a class for expanded clones.

V gene,J gene,D gene,clone size,CDR3 protein,CDR3 DNA
TRBV12-2,TRBJ2-3,-,large,CASRLLRDRLRGAQYF,TGTGCAAGTCGCTTACTACGGGACAGGCTCCGGGGAGCGCAGTATTTT
TRBV19,TRBJ1-2,-,-,CASSIAGGYGYTF,TGTGCCAGTAGTATAGCGGGAGGGTATGGCTACACCTTC
TRBV3-1/TRBV3-2,TRBJ1-1,-,-,CASRQGWGAEAFF,TGTGCCAGCAGGCAAGGCTGGGGAGCTGAAGCTTTCTTT
TRBV2,TRBJ2-5,-,-,CASSETGGRQETQYF,TGTGCCAGCAGTGAAACGGGGGGCCGACAAGAGACCCAGTACTTC
TRBV4-3,TRBJ2-7,TRBD2,-,CASSRVAGAVGEQYF,TGCGCCAGCAGCCGAGTAGCGGGAGCGGTGGGGGAGCAGTACTTC
TRBV5-1,TRBJ2-3,TRBD1,-,CASSADRADTQYF,TGCGCCAGCAGCGCGGACAGGGCAGATACGCAGTATTTT
TRBV27,TRBJ1-5,TRBD1,-,CASSPLDRGANQPQHF,TGTGCCAGCAGTCCCCTTGACAGGGGGGCCAATCAGCCCCAGCATTTT
TRBV5-1,TRBJ1-6,TRBD1,-,CASSLAGGPMTGNSPLHF,TGCGCCAGCAGCTTGGCCGGCGGCCCGATGACAGGGAATTCACCCCTCCACTTT
TRBV4-1,TRBJ2-5,-,once,CASSRAGKGQETQYF,TGCGCCAGCAGCAGGGCGGGGAAGGGGCAAGAGACCCAGTACTTC
TRBV2,TRBJ2-2,TRBD2,-,CASSEWRGADTGELFF,TGTGCCAGCAGTGAATGGCGGGGGGCGGACACCGGGGAGCTGTTTTTT
TRBV10-3,TRBJ2-3,-,-,CATNPSMGLTDTQYF,TGTGCCACCAACCCCTCGATGGGGCTCACAGATACGCAGTATTTT
TRBV11-1,TRBJ2-3,TRBD2,-,CASSFASGSDTQYF,TGTGCCAGCAGCTTCGCTAGCGGATCAGATACGCAGTATTTT
TRBV7-9,TRBJ1-1,TRBD1,-,CASSSLGTANTEAFF,TGTGCCAGCAGCTCCCTTGGGACAGCGAACACTGAAGCTTTCTTT
TRBV10-3,TRBJ2-3,-,-,CAISDGGGADTQYF,TGTGCCATCAGTGATGGGGGAGGAGCAGATACGCAGTATTTT
TRBV28,TRBJ2-1,TRBD2,-,CASNPGLAGLNEQFF,TGTGCCAGCAACCCGGGACTAGCGGGACTGAATGAGCAGTTCTTC
TRBV7-2,TRBJ2-3,-,-,CASSLELTDTQYF,TGTGCCAGCAGCTTAGAGCTCACAGATACGCAGTATTTT
TRBV27,TRBJ1-4,TRBD1,once,CASSLTGQRNEKLFF,TGTGCCAGCAGTTTAACGGGACAGCGTAATGAAAAACTGTTTTTT
TRBV19,TRBJ2-2,-,-,CASSIRGSLSTGELFF,TGTGCCAGTAGTATTCGGGGATCGTTGAGCACCGGGGAGCTGTTTTTT
TRBV11-2,TRBJ1-2,-,-,CASSLDRSGGYTF,TGTGCCAGCAGCTTAGATCGGAGCGGTGGCTACACCTTC
TRBV9,TRBJ1-2,-,-,CASSVAAGSPYTF,TGTGCCAGCAGCGTAGCTGCAGGGTCCCCCTACACCTTC
TRBV7-2,TRBJ2-5,-,-,CASSLSPLETQYF,TGTGCCAGCAGCCTGTCCCCCCTAGAGACCCAGTACTTC
TRBV27,TRBJ2-1,TRBD2,few,CASSRLGLAGGHEQFF,TGTGCCAGCAGTCGACTCGGACTAGCGGGAGGGCACGAGCAGTTCTTC
TRBV18,TRBJ2-4,-,once,CASSQLQGEENIQYF,TGTGCCAGCTCACAACTCCAGGGGGAGGAAAACATTCAGTACTTC
TRBV18,TRBJ1-1,-,-,CASLSGNANTEAFF,TGTGCCAGCCTAAGTGGTAACGCGAACACTGAAGCTTTCTTT
TRBV7-2,TRBJ1-3,-,-,CASSLAYRVTGNTIYF,TGTGCCAGCAGCTTAGCTTACAGGGTTACTGGAAACACCATATATTTT
TRBV18,TRBJ2-7,-,once,CASSPLGGAGSYEQYF,TGTGCCAGCTCACCCCTCGGAGGGGCCGGCTCCTACGAGCAGTACTTC
TRBV27,TRBJ2-2,TRBD2,-,CASSPRGSGSVGELFF,TGTGCCAGCAGTCCCCGGGGTAGCGGGAGTGTCGGGGAGCTGTTTTTT
TRBV19,TRBJ1-1,TRBD1,-,CASSTMTGAPEAFF,TGTGCCAGTAGTACAATGACAGGGGCCCCTGAAGCTTTCTTT
TRBV3-1/TRBV3-2,TRBJ1-3,TRBD1,once,CATGQGGNTIYF,TGTGCCACTGGACAGGGAGGAAACACCATATATTTT
TRBV19,TRBJ1-5,TRBD1,once,CATRQGRNSNQPQHF,TGTGCCACCAGACAGGGTCGGAATAGCAATCAGCCCCAGCATTTT
TRBV19,TRBJ2-3,-,-,CASAGQGGDTQYF,TGTGCCTCGGCAGGTCAGGGAGGCGATACGCAGTATTTT
TRBV18,TRBJ2-1,-,few,CASSPPNRGYNEQFF,TGTGCCAGCTCACCACCGAATCGGGGGTACAATGAGCAGTTCTTC
TRBV7-8,TRBJ2-7,-,-,CASTGLGDEQYF,TGTGCCAGCACCGGACTCGGGGACGAGCAGTACTTC
TRBV7-6,TRBJ2-5,TRBD2,-,CASTSGRAGETQYF,TGTGCCAGCACTAGCGGGAGGGCCGGGGAGACCCAGTACTTC
TRBV14,TRBJ2-1,-,-,CASSPHGAGDNSNEQFF,TGTGCCAGCAGCCCTCATGGGGCAGGGGATAATAGCAATGAGCAGTTCTTC
TRBV4-3,TRBJ2-3,-,-,CASSQERTSRADTQYF,TGCGCCAGCAGCCAAGAAAGGACTTCTAGGGCAGATACGCAGTATTTT
TRBV24-1,TRBJ2-5,TRBD2,-,CATSDNRLAGEVTQYF,TGTGCCACCAGTGATAACCGACTAGCGGGAGAGGTGACCCAGTACTTC
TRBV30,TRBJ1-1,-,-,CAWTAAQGHTEAFF,TGTGCCTGGACCGCCGCCCAGGGTCACACTGAAGCTTTCTTT
TRBV9,TRBJ2-5,-,-,CASSSGAGALQETQYF,TGTGCCAGCAGCTCTGGTGCGGGGGCCCTACAAGAGACCCAGTACTTC
TRBV6-6,TRBJ2-5,-,-,CASSPGAGEAETQYF,TGTGCCAGCAGCCCAGGGGCGGGGGAAGCGGAGACCCAGTACTTC
TRBV27,TRBJ2-5,TRBD2,-,CASSARLAGGLETQYF,TGTGCCAGCAGTGCCCGACTAGCGGGAGGTTTGGAGACCCAGTACTTC
TRBV2,TRBJ2-3,-,-,CASMGALSTDTQYF,TGTGCCAGCATGGGGGCCCTTAGCACAGATACGCAGTATTTT
TRBV24-1,TRBJ2-2,-,-,CATRGSGTGELFF,TGTGCCACCAGAGGGAGTGGGACCGGGGAGCTGTTTTTT
TRBV5-1,TRBJ1-1,TRBD1,-,CASSSDRALAFF,TGCGCCAGCAGCTCCGACAGGGCTTTGGCTTTCTTT
TRBV4-1,TRBJ2-7,-,-,CASSQEGGAGAGYEQYF,TGCGCCAGCAGCCAAGAAGGGGGGGCGGGAGCCGGTTACGAGCAGTACTTC
TRBV27,TRBJ1-2,-,-,CASSCPPVWAEHGYTF,TGTGCCAGCAGCTGCCCCCCGGTTTGGGCTGAGCATGGCTACACCTTC
TRBV5-1,TRBJ2-2,-,once,CASSPSGDGRGTGELFF,TGCGCCAGCAGTCCTTCAGGGGACGGTCGGGGCACCGGGGAGCTGTTTTTT